This T cell receptor beta chain appears in the sequencing data of a study of T cell responses to AZD1222 COVID-19 vaccine. General study results and limits: The donor cohort was predominantly white British with a female majority, and clonal diversity may have been underestimated.

The germline CDR1 and CDR2 sequences are WNHNN and SYGVQD (reference sequence). The CDR3 contains 10 residues. Trimming cost V 5 bases and J 2 bases, with 1 base left between them. Points on this clone: Its antigen is as yet unknown.

Assay used: immunoSEQ multiplex PCR; TCRdb lists only in-frame clones, some missing. The sample includes about 120,000 clones, roughly 87% of them seen just once. This sample comprised peripheral blood, obtained 28 days after the second AZD1222 dose. The clonotype originates from an adult who received the AZD1222 COVID-19 vaccine. The chain employs TRBV10-1 and TRBJ2-7; D gene unclear. The CDR3 reads CASSPYEQYF. CDR3 nucleotides: TGCGCCAGCAGTCCCTACGAGCAGTACTTC.